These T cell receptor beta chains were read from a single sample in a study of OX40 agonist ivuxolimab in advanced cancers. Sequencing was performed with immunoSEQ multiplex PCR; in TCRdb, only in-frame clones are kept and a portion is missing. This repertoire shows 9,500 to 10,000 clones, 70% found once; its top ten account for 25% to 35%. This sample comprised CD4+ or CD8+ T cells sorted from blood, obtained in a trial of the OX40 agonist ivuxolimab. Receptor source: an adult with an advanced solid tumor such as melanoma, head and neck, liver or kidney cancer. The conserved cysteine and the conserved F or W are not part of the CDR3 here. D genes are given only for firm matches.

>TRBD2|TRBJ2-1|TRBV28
ASSLGPGLAEYNEQF
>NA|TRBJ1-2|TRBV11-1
ASSFDGFNYGYT
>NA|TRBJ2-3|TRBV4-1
ASSQEEPPRDTQY
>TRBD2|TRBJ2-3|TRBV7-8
ASSLASGLAGDSTDTQY
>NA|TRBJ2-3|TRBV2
ASSGRGGTSTDTQY
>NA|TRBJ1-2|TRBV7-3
ASSLYGANYGYT
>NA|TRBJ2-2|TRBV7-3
ASSFDGGELF
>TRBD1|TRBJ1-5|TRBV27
ASTPRDRGHYSNQPQH
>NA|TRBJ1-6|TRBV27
ASSLGGLRNSPLH
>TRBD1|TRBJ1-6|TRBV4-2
ASSASAGTGIYSPLH
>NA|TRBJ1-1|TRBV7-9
ASSPWGGQDTEAF
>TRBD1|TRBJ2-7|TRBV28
ASSLGPGQGYEQY
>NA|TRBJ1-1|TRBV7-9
ASSPWGGTDTEAF
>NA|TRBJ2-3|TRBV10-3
AISESLGTTDTQY
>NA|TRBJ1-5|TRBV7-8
ASSPGTHQPQH
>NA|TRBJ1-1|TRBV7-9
ASSSSTEAF
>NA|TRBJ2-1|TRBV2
ASTNLRNEQF
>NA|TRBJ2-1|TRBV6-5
ASSWGVGGEQF
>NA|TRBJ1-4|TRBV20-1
SASRGEKLF
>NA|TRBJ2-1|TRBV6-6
ATRSESYNEQF
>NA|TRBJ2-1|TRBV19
ASSIDLKSYRESSYNEQF
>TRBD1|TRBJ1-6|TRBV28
ASSLGQGTVPLH
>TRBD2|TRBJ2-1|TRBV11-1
ASSPAGGSREQF
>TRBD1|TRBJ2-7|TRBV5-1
ASSFGTGGSAYEQY
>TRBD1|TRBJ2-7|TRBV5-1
ASSPWDRGIDEQY
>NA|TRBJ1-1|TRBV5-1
ASSYGGRGTEAF
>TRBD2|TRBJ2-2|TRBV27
ASSTFREGLTGELF
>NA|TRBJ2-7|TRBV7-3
ASSHPGVGGPSYEQY
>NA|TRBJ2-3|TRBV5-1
ASSLNGGPTDTQY
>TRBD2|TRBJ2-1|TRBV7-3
ASSLTFPSGGRHEQF
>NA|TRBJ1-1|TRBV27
ASSLSLSWGSENTEAF
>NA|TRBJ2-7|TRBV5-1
ASSPPGSAYEQY
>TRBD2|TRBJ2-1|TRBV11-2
ASSLEILAGGRDEQF
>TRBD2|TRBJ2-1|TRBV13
ASSPLAGGLVDEQF
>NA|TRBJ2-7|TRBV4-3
ASSQDKDSRYEQY
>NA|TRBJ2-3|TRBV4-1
ASSQRDSSTDTQY
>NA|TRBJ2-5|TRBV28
ASSPRSLTYQETQY
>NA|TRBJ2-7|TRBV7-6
ASSLVGTYEQY
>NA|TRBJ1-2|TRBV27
ASSSWTPVEGVYGYT
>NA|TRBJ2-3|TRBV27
ASGRLGDTQY
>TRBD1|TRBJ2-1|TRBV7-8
ASRPGTGNYNEQF
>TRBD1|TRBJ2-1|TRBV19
ASSSEGAAYNEQF
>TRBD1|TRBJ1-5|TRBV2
ASKDRDFNQPQH
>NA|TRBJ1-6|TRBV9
ASSVRGYSDSPLH
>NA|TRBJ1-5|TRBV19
ASSWTVESNQPQH
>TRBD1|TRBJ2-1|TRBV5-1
ASSSGQGVYNEQF